This TCR beta chain was obtained from a study of blood T cell repertoires in COVID-19. Study overall: There were acute and convalescent COVID-19 samples, and they came from the United States, Italy and Spain. PBMCs, B-cell-depleted T cells, or T cells were the source of the cDNA or gDNA that made up the material.

Original processing notes: Amplification of reference gene primers was used by the study to estimate nucleated cell counts. TCRdb's table, derived via immunoSEQ multiplex PCR, lists solely in-frame clones and lacks some. V, J and clone size are those of that table, while D and trimming were read from the DNA. Among approximately 170,000 clones listed, roughly nine tenths were seen once. This CDR3 is 15 amino acids long. Looked up from germline, CDR1 is SNHLY and CDR2 is FYNNEI. V shed 5 bases, J shed 2 bases, and the junction held 9 bases outside the gene matches. Sequenced sample: peripheral blood. The V and J genes are TRBV2 and TRBJ2-7, with TRBD2 identical over 7 bases. The sequence derives from a man in his late teens or twenties who had recovered from COVID-19. The CDR3 DNA is TGTGCCAGCAGTACCTCCTCGGGGACTACCTACGAGCAGTACTTC. Translation: CASSTSSGTTYEQYF.